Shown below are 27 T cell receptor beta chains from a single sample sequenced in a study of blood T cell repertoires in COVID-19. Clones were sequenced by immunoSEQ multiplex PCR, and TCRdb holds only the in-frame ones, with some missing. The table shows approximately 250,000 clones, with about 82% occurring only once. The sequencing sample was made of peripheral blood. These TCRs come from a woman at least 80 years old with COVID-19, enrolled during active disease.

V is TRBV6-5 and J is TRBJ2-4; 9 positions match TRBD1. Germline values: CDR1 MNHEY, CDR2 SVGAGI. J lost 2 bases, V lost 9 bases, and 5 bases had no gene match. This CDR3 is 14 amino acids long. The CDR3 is CARRTGEPKNIQYF. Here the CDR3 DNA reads TGTGCCAGGAGGACAGGGGAACCCAAAAACATTCAGTACTTC.

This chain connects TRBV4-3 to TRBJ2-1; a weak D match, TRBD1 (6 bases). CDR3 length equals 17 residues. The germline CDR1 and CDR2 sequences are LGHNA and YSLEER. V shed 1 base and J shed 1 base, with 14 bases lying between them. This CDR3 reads CASSQVSYRDSYNEQFF. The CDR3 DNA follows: TGCGCCAGCAGCCAAGTCTCATACAGGGATTCCTACAATGAGCAGTTCTTC.

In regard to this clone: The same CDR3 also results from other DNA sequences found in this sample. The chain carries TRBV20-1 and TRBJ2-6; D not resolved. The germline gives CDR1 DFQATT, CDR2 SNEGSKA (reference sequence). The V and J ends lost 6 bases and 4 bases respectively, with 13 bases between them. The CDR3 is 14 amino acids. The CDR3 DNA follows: TGCAGTGCGAGTTCGGGTTCCGGGGCCAACGTCCTGACTTTC. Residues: CSASSGSGANVLTF.

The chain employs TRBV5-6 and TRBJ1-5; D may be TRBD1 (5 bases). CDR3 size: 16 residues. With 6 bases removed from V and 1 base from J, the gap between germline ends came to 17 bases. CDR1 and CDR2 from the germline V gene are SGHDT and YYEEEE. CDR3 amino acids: CASTTKGRTSNQPQHF. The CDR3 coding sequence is TGTGCCAGCACCACTAAAGGCCGGACAAGCAATCAGCCCCAGCATTTT. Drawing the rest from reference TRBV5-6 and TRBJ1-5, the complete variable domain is DAGVTQSPTHLIKTRGQQVTLRCSPKSGHDTVSWYQQALGQGPQFIFQYYEEEERQRGNFPDRFSGHQFPNYSSELNVNALLLGDSALYLCASTTKGRTSNQPQHFGDGTRLSIL.

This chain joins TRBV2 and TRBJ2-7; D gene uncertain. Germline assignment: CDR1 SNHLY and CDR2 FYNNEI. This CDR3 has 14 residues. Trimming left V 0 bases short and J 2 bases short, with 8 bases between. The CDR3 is CASSEAPVTYEQYV. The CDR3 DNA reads TGTGCCAGCAGTGAAGCTCCAGTTACCTACGAGCAGTACGTC.

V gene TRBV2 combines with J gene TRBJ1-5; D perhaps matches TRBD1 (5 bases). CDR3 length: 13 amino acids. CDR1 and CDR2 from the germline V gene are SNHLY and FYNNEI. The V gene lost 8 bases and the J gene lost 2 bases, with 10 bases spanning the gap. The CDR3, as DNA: TGTGCCAGCGGGACGGGGGGCAATCAGCCCCAGCATTTT. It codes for CASGTGGNQPQHF.

The CDR3 reads CASSPVGQFYGYTF. The CDR3 DNA is TGTGCCAGCAGTCCCGTGGGACAGTTCTATGGCTACACCTTC. This sequence joins TRBV28 and TRBJ1-2, with 7 bases lining up with TRBD1. With 5 bases clipped from V and 4 bases from J, the junction kept 7 bases outside the gene matches. Per germline, CDR1 MDHEN and CDR2 SYDVKM. The CDR3 loop spans 14 amino acids.

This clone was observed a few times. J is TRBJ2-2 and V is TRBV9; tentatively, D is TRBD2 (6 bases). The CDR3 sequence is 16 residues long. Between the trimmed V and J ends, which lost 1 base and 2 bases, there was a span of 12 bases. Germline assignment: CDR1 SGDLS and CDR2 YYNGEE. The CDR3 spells CASSVNSGGNTGELFF. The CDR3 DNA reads TGTGCCAGCAGCGTAAACTCCGGGGGAAACACCGGGGAGCTGTTTTTT. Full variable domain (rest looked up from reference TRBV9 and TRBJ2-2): DSGVTQTPKHLITATGQRVTLRCSPRSGDLSVYWYQQSLDQGLQFLIQYYNGEERAKGNILERFSAQQFPDLHSELNLSSLELGDSALYFCASSVNSGGNTGELFFGEGSRLTVL.

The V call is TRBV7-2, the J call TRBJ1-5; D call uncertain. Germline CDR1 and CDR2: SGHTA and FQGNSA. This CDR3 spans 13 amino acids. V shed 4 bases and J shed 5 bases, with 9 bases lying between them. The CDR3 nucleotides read TGTGCCAGCAGCTCTTTTACGGATCAGCCCCAGCATTTT. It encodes CASSSFTDQPQHF.

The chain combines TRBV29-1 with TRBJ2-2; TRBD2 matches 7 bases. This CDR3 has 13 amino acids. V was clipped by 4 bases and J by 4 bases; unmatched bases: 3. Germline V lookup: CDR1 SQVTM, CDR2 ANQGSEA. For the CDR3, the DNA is TGCAGCGTTGCCTGGGGGGGCACCGGGGAGCTGTTTTTT. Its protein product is CSVAWGGTGELFF.

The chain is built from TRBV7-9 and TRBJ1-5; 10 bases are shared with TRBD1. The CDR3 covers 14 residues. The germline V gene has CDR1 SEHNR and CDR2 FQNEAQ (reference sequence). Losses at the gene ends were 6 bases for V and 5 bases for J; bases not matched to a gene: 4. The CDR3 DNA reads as TGTGCCAGCAGTCGGACAGGGGGTGATCAGCCCCAGCATTTT. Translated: CASSRTGGDQPQHF.

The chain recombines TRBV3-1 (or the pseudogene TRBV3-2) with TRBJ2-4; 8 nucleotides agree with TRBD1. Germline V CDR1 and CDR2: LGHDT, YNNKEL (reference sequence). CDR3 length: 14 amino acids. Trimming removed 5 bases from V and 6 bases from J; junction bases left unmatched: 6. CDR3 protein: CASSAPDRGNIQYF. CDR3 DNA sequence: TGTGCCAGCAGCGCCCCCGACAGGGGAAACATTCAGTACTTC.

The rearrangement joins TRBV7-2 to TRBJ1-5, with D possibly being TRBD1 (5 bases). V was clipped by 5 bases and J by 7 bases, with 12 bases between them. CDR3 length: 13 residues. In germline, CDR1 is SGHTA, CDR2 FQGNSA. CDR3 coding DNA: TGTGCCAGCAGCCCGGGGGAAGGGCAGCCCCAGCATTTT. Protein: CASSPGEGQPQHF.

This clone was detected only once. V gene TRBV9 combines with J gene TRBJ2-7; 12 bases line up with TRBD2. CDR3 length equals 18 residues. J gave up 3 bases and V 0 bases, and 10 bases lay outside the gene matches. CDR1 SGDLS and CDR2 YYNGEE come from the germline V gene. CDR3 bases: TGTGCCAGCAGCGTAGATGGTGTGTGGGGACTAGCGGGCTACGAGCAGTACTTC. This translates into CASSVDGVWGLAGYEQYF.

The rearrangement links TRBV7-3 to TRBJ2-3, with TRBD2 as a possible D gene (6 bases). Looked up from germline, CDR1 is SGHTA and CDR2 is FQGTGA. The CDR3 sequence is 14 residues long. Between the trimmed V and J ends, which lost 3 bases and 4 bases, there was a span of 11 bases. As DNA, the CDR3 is TGTGCCAGCAGCTTCGGCGGGGTATCAGATACGCAGTATTTT. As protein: CASSFGGVSDTQYF.

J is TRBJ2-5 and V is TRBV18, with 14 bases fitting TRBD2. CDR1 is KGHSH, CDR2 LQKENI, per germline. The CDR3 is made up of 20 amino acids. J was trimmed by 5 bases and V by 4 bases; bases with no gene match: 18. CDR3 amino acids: CASSRQTPRGLAGGEETQYF. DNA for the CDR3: TGTGCCAGCTCACGACAGACTCCCAGAGGACTAGCGGGGGGAGAGGAGACCCAGTACTTC.

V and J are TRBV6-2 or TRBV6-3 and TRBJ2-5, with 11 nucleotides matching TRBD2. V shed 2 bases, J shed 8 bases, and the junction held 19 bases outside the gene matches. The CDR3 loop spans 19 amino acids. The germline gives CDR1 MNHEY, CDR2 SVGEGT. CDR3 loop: CASSYPLGPTSGALYTQYF. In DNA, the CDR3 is TGTGCCAGCAGTTACCCTCTCGGGCCGACTAGCGGGGCCTTGTATACCCAGTACTTC.

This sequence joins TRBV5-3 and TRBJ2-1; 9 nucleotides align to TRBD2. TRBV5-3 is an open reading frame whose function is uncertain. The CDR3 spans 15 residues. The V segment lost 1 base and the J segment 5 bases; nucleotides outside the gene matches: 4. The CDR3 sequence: CARSLWRGGHNEQFF. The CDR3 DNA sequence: TGTGCCAGAAGCTTGTGGCGGGGGGGCCACAATGAGCAGTTCTTC.

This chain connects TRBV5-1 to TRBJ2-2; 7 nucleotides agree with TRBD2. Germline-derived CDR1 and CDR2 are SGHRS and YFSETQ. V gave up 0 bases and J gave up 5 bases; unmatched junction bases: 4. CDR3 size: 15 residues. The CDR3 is CASSLGLASTGELFF. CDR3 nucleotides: TGCGCCAGCAGCTTGGGACTAGCCAGTACCGGGGAGCTGTTTTTT.

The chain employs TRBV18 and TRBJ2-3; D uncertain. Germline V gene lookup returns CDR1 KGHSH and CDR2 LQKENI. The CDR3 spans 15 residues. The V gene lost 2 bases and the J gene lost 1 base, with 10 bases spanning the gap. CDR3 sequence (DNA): TGTGCCAGCTCACCATCCCTGGGCCGCACAGATACGCAGTATTTT. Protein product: CASSPSLGRTDTQYF. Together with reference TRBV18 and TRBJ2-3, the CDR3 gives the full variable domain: NAGVMQNPRHLVRRRGQEARLRCSPMKGHSHVYWYRQLPEEGLKFMVYLQKENIIDESGMPKERFSAEFPKEGPSILRIQQVVRGDSAAYFCASSPSLGRTDTQYFGPGTRLTVL.

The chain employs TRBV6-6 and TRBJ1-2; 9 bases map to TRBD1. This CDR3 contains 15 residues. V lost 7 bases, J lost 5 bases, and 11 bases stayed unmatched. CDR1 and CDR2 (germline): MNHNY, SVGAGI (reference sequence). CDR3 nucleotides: TGTGCCAGCAACACCGATACAGGGGGCGGTTATGGCTACACCTTC. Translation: CASNTDTGGGYGYTF.

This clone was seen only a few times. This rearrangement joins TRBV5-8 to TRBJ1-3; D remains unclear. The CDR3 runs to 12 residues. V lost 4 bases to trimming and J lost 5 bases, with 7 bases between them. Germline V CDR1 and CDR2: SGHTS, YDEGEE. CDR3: CASSETRNTIYF. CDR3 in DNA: TGTGCCAGCAGCGAGACACGAAACACCATATATTTT.

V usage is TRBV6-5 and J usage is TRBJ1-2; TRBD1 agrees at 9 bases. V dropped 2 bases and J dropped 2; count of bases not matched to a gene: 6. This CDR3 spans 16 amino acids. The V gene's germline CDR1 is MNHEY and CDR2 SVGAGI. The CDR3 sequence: CASSYLHGTGNYGYTF. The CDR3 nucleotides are TGTGCCAGCAGTTACCTCCATGGGACAGGGAACTATGGCTACACCTTC.

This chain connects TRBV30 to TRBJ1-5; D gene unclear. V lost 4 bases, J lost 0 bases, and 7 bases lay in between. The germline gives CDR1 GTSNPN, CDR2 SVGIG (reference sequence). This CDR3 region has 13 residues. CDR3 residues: CAWNGGSNQPQHF. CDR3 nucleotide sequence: TGTGCCTGGAATGGAGGTAGCAATCAGCCCCAGCATTTT.

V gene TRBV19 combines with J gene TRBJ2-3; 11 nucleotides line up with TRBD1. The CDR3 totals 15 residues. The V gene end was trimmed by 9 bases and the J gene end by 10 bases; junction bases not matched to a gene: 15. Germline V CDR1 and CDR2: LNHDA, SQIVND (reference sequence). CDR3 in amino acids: CASNEPGQGDRAQYF. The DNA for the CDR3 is TGTGCCAGCAATGAACCGGGACAGGGGGATAGGGCGCAGTATTTT.

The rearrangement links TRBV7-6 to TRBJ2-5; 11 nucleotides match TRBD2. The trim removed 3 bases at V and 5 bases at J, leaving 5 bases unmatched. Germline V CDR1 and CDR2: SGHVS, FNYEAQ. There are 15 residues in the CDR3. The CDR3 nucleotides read TGTGCCAGCAGCTTTAGCGGGGGGGCCTGGGAGACCCAGTACTTC. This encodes CASSFSGGAWETQYF.

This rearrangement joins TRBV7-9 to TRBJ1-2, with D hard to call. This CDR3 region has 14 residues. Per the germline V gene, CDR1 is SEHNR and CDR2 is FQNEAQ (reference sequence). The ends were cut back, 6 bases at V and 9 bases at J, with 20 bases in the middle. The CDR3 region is CASSQWPSQDSYTF. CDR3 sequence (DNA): TGTGCCAGCAGTCAATGGCCCTCTCAGGATAGCTACACCTTC.